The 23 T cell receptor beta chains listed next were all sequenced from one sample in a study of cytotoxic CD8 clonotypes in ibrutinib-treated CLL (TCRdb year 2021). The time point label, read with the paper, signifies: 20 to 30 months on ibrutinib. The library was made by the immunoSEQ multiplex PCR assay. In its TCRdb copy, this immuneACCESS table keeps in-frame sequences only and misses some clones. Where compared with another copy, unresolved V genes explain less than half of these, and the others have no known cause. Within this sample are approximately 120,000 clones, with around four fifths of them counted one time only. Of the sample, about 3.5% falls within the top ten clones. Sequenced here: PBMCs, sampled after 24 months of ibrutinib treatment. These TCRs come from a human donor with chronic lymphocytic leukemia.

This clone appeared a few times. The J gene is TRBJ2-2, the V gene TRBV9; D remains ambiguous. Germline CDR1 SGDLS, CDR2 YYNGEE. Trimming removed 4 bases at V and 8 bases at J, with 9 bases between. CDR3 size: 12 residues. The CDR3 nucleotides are TGTGCCAGCAGCTACGGTCCAGGGGAGCTGTTTTTT. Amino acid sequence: CASSYGPGELFF.

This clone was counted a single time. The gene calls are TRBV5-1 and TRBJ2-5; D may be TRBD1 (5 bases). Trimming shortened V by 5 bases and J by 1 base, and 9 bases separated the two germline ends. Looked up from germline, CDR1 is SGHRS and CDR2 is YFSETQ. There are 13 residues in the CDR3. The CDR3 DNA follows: TGCGCCAGCAGGCATCAGGGCCAAGAGACCCAGTACTTC. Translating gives CASRHQGQETQYF.

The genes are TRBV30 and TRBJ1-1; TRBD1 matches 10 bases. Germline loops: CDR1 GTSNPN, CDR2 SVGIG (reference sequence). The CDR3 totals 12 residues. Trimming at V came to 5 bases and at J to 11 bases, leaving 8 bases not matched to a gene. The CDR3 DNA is TGTGCCTGGGAGAGACAGGGGGCGAGGGCTTTCTTT. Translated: CAWERQGARAFF.

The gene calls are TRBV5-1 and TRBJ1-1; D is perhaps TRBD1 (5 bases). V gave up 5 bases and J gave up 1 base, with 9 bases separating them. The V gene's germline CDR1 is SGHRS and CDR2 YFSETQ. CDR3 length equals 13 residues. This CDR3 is CASRPGRNTEAFF. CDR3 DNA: TGCGCCAGCAGGCCGGGACGGAACACTGAAGCTTTCTTT.

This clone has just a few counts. The CDR3 DNA reads as TGCGCCAGCAGTCGTATCTGGGGGAATGGAAACACCATATATTTT. This encodes CASSRIWGNGNTIYF. V and J are TRBV4-1 and TRBJ1-3; weak D call: TRBD1 (5 bases). The CDR3 loop spans 15 amino acids. The V and J ends lost 6 bases and 3 bases respectively, with 15 bases between them. The germline V gene has CDR1 MGHRA and CDR2 YSYEKL.

This CDR3 reads CASSVATIGGVETQYF. The CDR3 DNA follows: TGTGCCAGCAGCGTAGCTACGATCGGGGGCGTCGAGACCCAGTACTTC. This chain connects TRBV9 to TRBJ2-5; the D call may be TRBD1 or TRBD2 (6 bases each). CDR1 SGDLS and CDR2 YYNGEE come from the germline V gene. Trimming removed 0 bases at V and 5 bases at J, with 17 bases between. The CDR3 sequence is 16 residues long.

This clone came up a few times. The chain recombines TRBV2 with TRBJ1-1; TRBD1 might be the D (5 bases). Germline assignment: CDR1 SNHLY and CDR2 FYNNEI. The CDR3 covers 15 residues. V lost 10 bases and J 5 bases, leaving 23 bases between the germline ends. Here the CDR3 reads CATQPAQGLVTEAFF. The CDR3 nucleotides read TGTGCCACCCAGCCGGCGCAGGGTTTAGTGACTGAAGCTTTCTTT.

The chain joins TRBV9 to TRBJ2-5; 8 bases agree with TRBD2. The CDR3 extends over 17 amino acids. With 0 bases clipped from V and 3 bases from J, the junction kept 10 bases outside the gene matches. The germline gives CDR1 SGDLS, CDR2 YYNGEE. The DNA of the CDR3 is TGTGCCAGCAGCGTAGATGAGGCGGGGGGCCCGGAAGAGACCCAGTACTTC. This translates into CASSVDEAGGPEETQYF.

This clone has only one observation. The chain's CDR3 is CASRKDFPNYGYTF. The CDR3 bases are TGTGCCAGCAGAAAGGACTTCCCTAACTATGGCTACACCTTC. The chain has TRBV9 and TRBJ1-2; D call uncertain. Germline-derived CDR1 and CDR2 are SGDLS and YYNGEE. The V end lost 5 bases, the J end lost 0 bases, and 11 bases lay between the germline ends. This CDR3 has 14 residues.

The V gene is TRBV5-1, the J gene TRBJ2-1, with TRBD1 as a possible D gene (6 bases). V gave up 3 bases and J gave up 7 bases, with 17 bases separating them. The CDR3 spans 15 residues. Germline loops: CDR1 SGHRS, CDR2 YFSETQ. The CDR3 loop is CASSSASGAENEQFF. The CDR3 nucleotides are TGCGCCAGCAGCTCCGCCTCAGGGGCTGAAAATGAGCAGTTCTTC.

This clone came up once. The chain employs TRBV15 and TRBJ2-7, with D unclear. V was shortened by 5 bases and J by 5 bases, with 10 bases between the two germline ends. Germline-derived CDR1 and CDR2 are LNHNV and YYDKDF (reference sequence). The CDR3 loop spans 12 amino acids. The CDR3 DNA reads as TGTGCCACCAGCCATCTCGCCGACGAGCAGTACTTC. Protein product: CATSHLADEQYF.

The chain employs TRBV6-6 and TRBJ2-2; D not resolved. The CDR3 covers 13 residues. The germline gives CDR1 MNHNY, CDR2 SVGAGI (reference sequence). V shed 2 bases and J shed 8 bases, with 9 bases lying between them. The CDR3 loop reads CASSYGIPGELFF. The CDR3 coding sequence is TGTGCCAGCAGTTACGGCATCCCTGGGGAGCTGTTTTTT.

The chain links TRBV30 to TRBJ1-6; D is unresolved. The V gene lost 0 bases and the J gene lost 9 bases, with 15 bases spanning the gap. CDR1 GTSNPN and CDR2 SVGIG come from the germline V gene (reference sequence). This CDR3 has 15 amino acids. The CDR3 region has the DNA TGTGCCTGGAGTGTAAGGTCCCGATTTAGTTCACCCCTCCACTTT. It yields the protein CAWSVRSRFSSPLHF.

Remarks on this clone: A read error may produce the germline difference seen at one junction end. This chain's CDR3 is CASGSNPIPGLGF. CDR3 nucleotide sequence: TGTGCTAGTGGTTCAAACCCAATTCCGGGACTGGGATTT. This chain joins TRBV12-5 and TRBJ1-1; tentatively, D is TRBD1 (5 bases). Per germline, CDR1 LGHNT and CDR2 FRNRAP. CDR3 length equals 13 residues.

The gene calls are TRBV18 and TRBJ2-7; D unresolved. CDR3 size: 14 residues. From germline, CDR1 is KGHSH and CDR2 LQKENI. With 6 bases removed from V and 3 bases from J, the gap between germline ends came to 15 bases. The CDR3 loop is CASSLGAGDYEQYF. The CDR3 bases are TGTGCCAGCTCGTTAGGCGCAGGAGACTACGAGCAGTACTTC.

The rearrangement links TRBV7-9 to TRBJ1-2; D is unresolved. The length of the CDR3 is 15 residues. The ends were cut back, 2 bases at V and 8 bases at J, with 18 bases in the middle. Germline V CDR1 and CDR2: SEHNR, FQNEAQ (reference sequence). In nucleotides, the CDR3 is TGTGCCAGCAGCTTAACGGACCTAGAAATACGAGGCTACACCTTC. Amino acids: CASSLTDLEIRGYTF.

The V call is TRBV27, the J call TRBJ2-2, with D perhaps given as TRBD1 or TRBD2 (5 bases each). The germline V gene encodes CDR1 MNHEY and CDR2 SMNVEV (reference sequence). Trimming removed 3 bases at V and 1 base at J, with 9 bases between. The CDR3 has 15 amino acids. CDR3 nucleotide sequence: TGTGCCAGCAGTTTGGGACGAGAGAACACCGGGGAGCTGTTTTTT. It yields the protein CASSLGRENTGELFF.

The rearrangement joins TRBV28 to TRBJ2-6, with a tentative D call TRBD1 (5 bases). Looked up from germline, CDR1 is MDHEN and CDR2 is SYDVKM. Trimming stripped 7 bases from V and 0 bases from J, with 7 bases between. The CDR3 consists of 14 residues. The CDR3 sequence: CASTQGSGANVLTF. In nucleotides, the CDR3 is TGTGCCAGCACCCAGGGCTCTGGGGCCAACGTCCTGACTTTC.

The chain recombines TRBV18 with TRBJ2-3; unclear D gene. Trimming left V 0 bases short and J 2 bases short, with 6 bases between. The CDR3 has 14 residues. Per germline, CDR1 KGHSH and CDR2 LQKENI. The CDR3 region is CASSPPVTTDTQYF. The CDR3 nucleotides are TGTGCCAGCTCACCACCGGTGACCACAGATACGCAGTATTTT.

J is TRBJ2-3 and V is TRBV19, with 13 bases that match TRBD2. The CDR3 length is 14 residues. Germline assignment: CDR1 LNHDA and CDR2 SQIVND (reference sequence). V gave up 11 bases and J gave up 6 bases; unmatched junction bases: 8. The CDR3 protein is CASKLAGGPDTQYF. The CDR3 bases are TGTGCCTCCAAACTAGCGGGGGGGCCGGATACGCAGTATTTT.

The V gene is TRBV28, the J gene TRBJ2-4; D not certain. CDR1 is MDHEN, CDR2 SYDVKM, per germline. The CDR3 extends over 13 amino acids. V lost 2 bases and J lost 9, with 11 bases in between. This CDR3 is CASSLNDVGIQYF. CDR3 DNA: TGTGCCAGCAGTTTAAATGACGTAGGCATTCAGTACTTC.

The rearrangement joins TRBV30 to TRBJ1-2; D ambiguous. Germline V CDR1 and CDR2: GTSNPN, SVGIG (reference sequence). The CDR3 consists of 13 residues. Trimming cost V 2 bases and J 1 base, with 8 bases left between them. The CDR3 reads CAWSQTFNYGYTF. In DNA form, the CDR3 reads TGTGCCTGGAGTCAAACCTTTAACTATGGCTACACCTTC.

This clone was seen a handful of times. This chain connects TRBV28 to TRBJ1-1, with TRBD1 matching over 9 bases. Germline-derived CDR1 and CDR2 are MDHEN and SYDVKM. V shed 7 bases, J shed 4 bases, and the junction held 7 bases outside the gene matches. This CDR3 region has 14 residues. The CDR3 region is CASTQDRGGTEAFF. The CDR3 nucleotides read TGTGCCAGCACCCAGGACAGGGGAGGCACTGAAGCTTTCTTT. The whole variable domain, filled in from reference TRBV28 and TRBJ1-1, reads DVKVTQSSRYLVKRTGEKVFLECVQDMDHENMFWYRQDPGLGLRLIYFSYDVKMKEKGDIPEGYSVSREKKERFSLILESASTNQTSMYLCASTQDRGGTEAFFGQGTRLTVV.